The T cell receptor (beta chain) described here comes from a study of graft-versus-host responses after intestinal transplantation (dated by TCRdb to about 2021). As for the study more broadly: The transplants that recipients received were multivisceral, liver-intestinal, or isolated intestinal. Instead of going to the commercial service, samples from a few later patients were sequenced in-house on an Illumina MiSeq and processed with MiXCR. Every recipient was given anti-thymocyte globulin induction, followed by 2 to 4 years of maintenance tacrolimus and steroids. Bulk TCR-beta CDR3 sequencing was used to track graft-versus-host and host-versus-graft alloreactive T cell clones in the graft, circulation and bone marrow after intestinal transplantation. Donor T cell macrochimerism was defined as a peak of at least 4% donor T cells among recipient peripheral blood mononuclear cells. Alloreactive clones were identified by sequencing pre-transplant mixed lymphocyte reaction products and comparing these products with unstimulated pre-transplant donor and recipient T cells. Of the 20 to 25 intestinal transplant recipients enrolled in the cohort, one of whom was a retransplant, a few patients without pretransplant specimens were excluded. Broad study findings and their caveats: The conclusions were limited by the relatively low number and heterogeneity of the intestinal transplant patients. Early after transplant, peak levels of circulating GvH clones were associated with declines in HvG clones. Patients with donor T cell macrochimerism had high GvH to HvG T cell clonal ratios in their allografts. GvH clones turned up in recipient bone marrow, with some appearing earlier in ileal mucosa or blood, a pattern consistent with an intestinal mucosal origin.

From a lookup of the germline V gene (reference sequence), CDR1 and CDR2 are SGHNT and YYREEE. V loses 2 bases at its end and J loses 9 bases; junction bases beyond the gene matches: 12. The CDR3 measures 16 amino acids from cysteine to phenylalanine. The CDR3 DNA has 48 bases and is translated from base 1. Of note for this clone: Its antigen is not yet known. The sample holds no much larger clone one base away, and base qualities are not on file.

Per the publication, the time point label means: cells obtained before transplantation from donor or recipient. CD3+CD4+ and CD3+CD8+ populations were FACS-sorted from unstimulated pre-transplant donor and recipient cells taken from spleen or lymph nodes. The library was built by means of the immunoSEQ multiplex PCR assay. For most patients, genomic DNA was isolated with the Qiagen DNeasy Blood and Tissue Kit and sent frozen to Adaptive Biotechnologies for TCR sequencing. For most patients, high-throughput TCR-beta CDR3 sequencing of genomic DNA was performed by Adaptive Biotechnologies. The original pipeline was this. TCR sequencing data for roughly 20 patients were retrieved from Adaptive's ImmunoSEQ software; a few other patients were processed with MiXCR and VDJtools. To correct CD4 versus CD8 sorting errors, any sequence found in both subsets at a frequency ratio below 5:1 was removed. CDR3 nucleotide sequences shared between donor and recipient were removed because their origin could not be assigned. At least 2-fold expansion over unstimulated cells and a minimum CFSE-low frequency of 0.002% (template counts) or 0.001% (read counts) were required for clones to be classified as alloreactive. Mappable clones were those detected in sequenced pre-transplant spleen, lymph node, or MLR CFSE-low populations of the donor or recipient. The cumulative frequency of alloreactive clones was calculated as a percentage of all sequences, weighted by copy number. TCRdb carries this immuneACCESS record with in-frame sequences only. Its versions omit some clonotypes, under half of them owing to an unresolved V gene in the studies checked, with the rest unexplained. The DNA was the basis for D and trimming; V, J and clone size are from that table. The sample table records 80,000 to 100,000 clones; 80% to 85% of these occur just once. The ten largest clonotypes hold roughly 15% of the sample.

Sequenced material: unstimulated CD8+ T cells sorted from spleen or lymph node cells, taken before intestinal transplant. The chain is encoded by TRBV5-4 joined to TRBJ2-2; 8 bases in the middle match TRBD2. This clonotype originated in a human donor who received an intestinal transplant. CDR3 region: CASSFGLAALERELFF. The bases are TGTGCCAGCAGCTTCGGACTAGCCGCCTTAGAGAGGGAGCTGTTTTTT.